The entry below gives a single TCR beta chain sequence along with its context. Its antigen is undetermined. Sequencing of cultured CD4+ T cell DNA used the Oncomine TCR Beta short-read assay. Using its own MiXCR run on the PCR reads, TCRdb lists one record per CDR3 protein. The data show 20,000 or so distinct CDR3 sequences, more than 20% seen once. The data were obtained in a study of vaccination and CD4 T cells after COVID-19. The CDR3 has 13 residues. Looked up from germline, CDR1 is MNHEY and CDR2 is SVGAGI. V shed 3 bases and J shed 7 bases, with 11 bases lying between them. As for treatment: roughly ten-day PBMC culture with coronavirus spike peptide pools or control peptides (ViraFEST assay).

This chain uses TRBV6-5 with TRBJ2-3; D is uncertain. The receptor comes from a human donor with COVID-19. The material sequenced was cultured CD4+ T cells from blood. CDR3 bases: TGTGCCAGCAGTTATGGGGAATCCTATACGCAGTATTTT. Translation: CASSYGESYTQYF.